The 6 T cell receptor beta chains reported below all come from one sample, sequenced in a study of CD8+CD57+ T cells in acquired aplastic anemia. The template used for profiling TCR beta VDJ and CDR3 was genomic DNA. TCRdb reprocessed the reads via MiXCR and lists one record per CDR3 protein. The sample carries 150,000 to 200,000 distinct CDR3 sequences, roughly 45% recorded once. The sequencing sample was made of sorted CD4+, CD8+, or CD8+CD57+ T cells (not recorded which) from PBMCs. The receptors derive from a human donor in good health.

This clonotype was detected only a few times. The rearrangement uses TRBV19 and TRBJ2-5; perhaps D is TRBD1 or TRBD2 (6 bases each). Germline assignment: CDR1 LNHDA and CDR2 SQIVND (reference sequence). There are 15 residues in the CDR3. V lost 9 bases, J lost 4 bases, and 21 bases lay in between. In DNA, the CDR3 is TGTGCCAGCAGCTCCCTTGGGGGGCCAGGAGAGACCCAGTACTTC. Translated, it gives CASSSLGGPGETQYF.

The rearrangement links TRBV4-1 to TRBJ1-5, with no clear D. Per germline, CDR1 MGHRA and CDR2 YSYEKL. CDR3 length equals 16 residues. V was cut by 0 bases and J by 3 bases, with 12 bases left in between. CDR3 sequence (DNA): TGCGCCAGCAGCCAAGATCACAAAATAGTCAATCAGCCCCAGCATTTT. Residues: CASSQDHKIVNQPQHF.

This clonotype was detected ten times or more. The gene calls are TRBV12-3 or TRBV12-4 and TRBJ1-2; 9 bases map to TRBD1. The CDR3 runs 16 residues. The V and J ends lost 5 bases and 6 bases, in that order; junction bases with no gene match: 13. CDR3: CASSPSGTGHIHGYTF. CDR3 DNA sequence: TGTGCCAGCAGTCCGTCCGGGACAGGGCATATCCATGGCTACACCTTC.

The chain combines TRBV11-1 with TRBJ2-1, with D uncertain. Germline V gene lookup returns CDR1 SGHAT and CDR2 FQDESV (reference sequence). V was clipped by 1 base and J by 3 bases, with 13 bases between them. This CDR3 is 16 amino acids long. In nucleotides, the CDR3 is TGTGCCAGCAGCTTAGGTCTCCTGGAGCTCTACAATGAGCAGTTCTTC. This encodes CASSLGLLELYNEQFF. The full variable domain, completed using reference TRBV11-1 and TRBJ2-1, is EAEVAQSPRYKITEKSQAVAFWCDPISGHATLYWYRQILGQGPELLVQFQDESVVDDSQLPKDRFSAERLKGVDSTLKIQPAELGDSAMYLCASSLGLLELYNEQFFGPGTRLTVL.

This clonotype was seen at least ten times. The V gene is TRBV5-5, the J gene TRBJ2-5, with 8 nucleotides matching TRBD2. CDR3 length equals 15 residues. Germline CDR1 reads SGHKS; CDR2 reads YYEKEE (reference sequence). Unmatched junction bases numbered 7, after V lost 1 base and J lost 5 bases. The CDR3 reads CASSLLAGKLETQYF. Here the CDR3 DNA reads TGTGCCAGCAGCTTGTTAGCGGGGAAGCTGGAGACCCAGTACTTC.

This chain joins TRBV14 and TRBJ1-2, with 8 bases lining up with TRBD1. The V gene's germline CDR1 is SGHDN and CDR2 FVKESK. The trim removed 8 bases at V and 4 bases at J, leaving 12 bases unmatched. The CDR3 spans 15 residues. CDR3 region: CASGPTTGAVYGYTF. DNA for the CDR3: TGTGCCAGCGGCCCGACGACAGGGGCTGTCTATGGCTACACCTTC. Complete variable domain (other parts from reference TRBV14 and TRBJ1-2): EAGVTQFPSHSVIEKGQTVTLRCDPISGHDNLYWYRRVMGKEIKFLLHFVKESKQDESGMPNNRFLAERTGGTYSTLKVQPAELEDSGVYFCASGPTTGAVYGYTFGSGTRLTVV.